A single sample gave rise to the 16 T cell receptor beta chains below, sequenced in a study of vaccination and CD4 T cells after COVID-19. Sequencing of cultured CD4+ T cell DNA used the Oncomine TCR Beta short-read assay. A single record per CDR3 protein comes from TCRdb applying MiXCR to the PCR reads. The sample lists 14,000 to 15,000 distinct CDR3 sequences; 40% to 60% were seen once. No antigens are known for them. The treatment was: roughly 10-day PBMC culture with coronavirus spike peptide pools or control peptides (ViraFEST assay). Sequences were obtained from CD4+ T cells from blood, cultured in vitro. The receptors derive from a human donor who had recovered from COVID-19.

The CDR3 DNA follows: TGTGCCAGCACCAGCGGAGGGGTCTCCAATCAGCCCCAGCATTTT. Translation gives CASTSGGVSNQPQHF. The gene calls are TRBV12-3 or TRBV12-4 and TRBJ1-5; a weak D match, TRBD1 (5 bases). V lost 7 bases to trimming and J lost 3 bases, with 16 bases between them. The CDR3 is 15 residues long.

The gene calls are TRBV15 and TRBJ1-1, with no clear D. Germline V gene lookup returns CDR1 LNHNV and CDR2 YYDKDF (reference sequence). The germline V and J ends were trimmed by 0 bases and 0 bases, with 8 bases remaining between them. The CDR3 consists of 15 residues. In DNA, the CDR3 is TGTGCCACCAGCAGAGAGAGGACCTTGAACACTGAAGCTTTCTTT. Encoded protein: CATSRERTLNTEAFF.

CDR3 protein: CASSLGRRSGNTIYF. DNA for the CDR3: TGTGCCAGCAGCTTAGGCAGACGCTCTGGAAACACCATATATTTT. The V and J genes are TRBV7-8 and TRBJ1-3; D not certain. CDR3 size: 15 residues. CDR1 and CDR2 from the germline V gene are SGHVS and FQNEAQ. V lost 1 base and J lost 0, with 7 bases in between. The full variable domain, with the rest looked up from reference TRBV7-8 and TRBJ1-3, is GAGVSQSPRYKVAKRGQDVALRCDPISGHVSLFWYQQALGQGPEFLTYFQNEAQLDKSGLPSDRFFAERPEGSVSTLKIQRTQQEDSAVYLCASSLGRRSGNTIYFGEGSWLTVV.

This clonotype has only a few counts. The CDR3 DNA follows: TGTGCCAGCAGCCTCGAACTCGGTCAGCCCCAGCATTTT. Protein product: CASSLELGQPQHF. The chain carries TRBV12-3 or TRBV12-4 and TRBJ1-5; no firm D call. There are 13 residues in the CDR3. V was shortened by 6 bases and J by 6 bases, with 12 bases between the two germline ends.

This chain joins TRBV6-5 and TRBJ2-1; D not resolved. Per germline, CDR1 MNHEY and CDR2 SVGAGI. V dropped 0 bases and J dropped 9 bases, with 12 bases sitting between them. The CDR3 runs 14 residues. The DNA for the CDR3 is TGTGCCAGCAGTTACTCGTATGGTCCCGGTGAGCAGTTCTTC. Protein product: CASSYSYGPGEQFF.

V gene TRBV20-1 combines with J gene TRBJ1-5; D gene uncertain. The CDR3 spans 13 residues. Germline lookup yields CDR1 DFQATT and CDR2 SNEGSKA (reference sequence). Between the trimmed V and J ends, which lost 1 base and 3 bases, there was a span of 7 bases. The CDR3, as DNA: TGCAGTGCTAGAGGGGCCGTCAATCAGCCCCAGCATTTT. Protein product: CSARGAVNQPQHF.

The chain links TRBV5-1 to TRBJ2-7; 9 bases align to TRBD2. Germline assignment: CDR1 SGHRS and CDR2 YFSETQ. V was clipped by 0 bases and J by 7 bases; unmatched bases: 8. The CDR3 is 15 amino acids. CDR3 nucleotide sequence: TGCGCCAGCAGCTTGGCTGTTAGCCTAGCGGGGGAGCAGTACTTC. Translating it yields CASSLAVSLAGEQYF.

The V and J genes are TRBV27 and TRBJ2-7, with TRBD2 identical over 7 bases. With V trimmed by 6 bases and J by 4 bases, 9 bases remained unmatched. The CDR3 length is 14 residues. CDR1 MNHEY and CDR2 SMNVEV come from the germline V gene (reference sequence). This chain's CDR3 is CASRKGVGGYEQYF. CDR3 in DNA: TGTGCCAGCAGGAAAGGAGTGGGAGGGTACGAGCAGTACTTC.

This clonotype was counted only a few times. The V and J genes are TRBV20-1 and TRBJ2-7; D remains ambiguous. The CDR3 spans 14 residues. V lost 6 bases to trimming and J lost 4 bases, with 19 bases between them. The germline gives CDR1 DFQATT, CDR2 SNEGSKA (reference sequence). Here the CDR3 DNA reads TGCAGTGCCCCGCCTTGGGGTAGCCCTTACGAGCAGTACTTC. This encodes CSAPPWGSPYEQYF.

CDR3: CASSRGGSPNQPQHF. DNA of the CDR3: TGTGCCAGCAGCCGGGGGGGGAGCCCCAATCAGCCCCAGCATTTT. V gene TRBV7-2 combines with J gene TRBJ1-5; D perhaps matches TRBD1 (5 bases). Trimming stripped 5 bases from V and 3 bases from J, with 14 bases between. This CDR3 region has 15 residues. Germline loops: CDR1 SGHTA, CDR2 FQGNSA.

This clonotype occurred a few times. This rearrangement joins TRBV27 to TRBJ1-2, with unresolved D. This CDR3 is built from 15 residues. V lost 6 bases to trimming and J lost 4 bases, with 18 bases between them. Germline V lookup: CDR1 MNHEY, CDR2 SMNVEV (reference sequence). CDR3 nucleotide sequence: TGTGCCAGCAGCCCGATAGCCAGCAGGAGCTATGGCTACACCTTC. Translating it yields CASSPIASRSYGYTF.

The CDR3 protein is CASSESGNTDTQYF. The CDR3 nucleotides are TGCGCCAGCAGTGAGTCTGGGAACACAGATACGCAGTATTTT. The V gene is TRBV10-1, the J gene TRBJ2-3; D is uncertain. The CDR3 has 14 amino acids. Germline values: CDR1 WNHNN, CDR2 SYGVQD (reference sequence). The ends were cut back, 0 bases at V and 2 bases at J, with 6 bases in the middle.

This clonotype was detected a few times. The chain has TRBV7-2 and TRBJ1-1, with D maybe TRBD1 (6 bases). Per the germline V gene, CDR1 is SGHTA and CDR2 is FQGNSA. The V end lost 2 bases, the J end lost 2 bases, and 9 bases lay between the germline ends. The CDR3 runs to 14 residues. The CDR3 spells CASSLRGDNTEAFF. The CDR3, as DNA: TGTGCCAGCAGCTTAAGGGGGGATAACACTGAAGCTTTCTTT.

The chain combines TRBV24-1 with TRBJ2-1; D possibly corresponds to TRBD1 (6 bases). This CDR3 contains 16 residues. Trimming took 5 bases from V and 0 from J, leaving 13 bases between them. From germline, CDR1 is KGHDR and CDR2 SFDVKD. The CDR3 region is CATSGVDRSSYNEQFF. DNA for the CDR3: TGTGCCACCAGTGGCGTGGACAGAAGCTCCTACAATGAGCAGTTCTTC.

CDR3 region: CSARDFQAGPYQPQHF. The CDR3 coding sequence is TGCAGTGCTAGAGATTTCCAGGCAGGTCCTTATCAGCCCCAGCATTTT. The chain combines TRBV20-1 with TRBJ1-5; D not certain. Trimming took 0 bases from V and 5 from J, leaving 17 bases between them. Germline CDR1 reads DFQATT; CDR2 reads SNEGSKA (reference sequence). This CDR3 is built from 16 residues.

The chain links TRBV6-1 to TRBJ1-1; D may be TRBD1 (6 bases). CDR3 length: 13 amino acids. With 6 bases removed from V and 1 base from J, the gap between germline ends came to 9 bases. Germline-derived CDR1 and CDR2 are MNHNS and SASEGT. The CDR3, as DNA: TGTGCCAGCAGAGGACAGCCGAACACTGAAGCTTTCTTT. This gives the protein CASRGQPNTEAFF.